In its sample, the clone carrying this T cell receptor (beta chain) was seen many times. Its antigen is as yet unknown. RNA transcripts provided the source from which TCR beta CDR3 regions were amplified. HTBI primers drove first-round RT-PCR of the TCR CDR3. TCRdb used MiXCR to reprocess the multiplex PCR reads, holding one entry per CDR3 protein. The table has about 110,000 distinct CDR3 sequences, more than 15% seen once. It was considered stable Graves' hyperthyroidism when ophthalmopathy did not progress within 18 months. PBMCs came from roughly 10 ml fresh peripheral blood. The ends were cut back, 3 bases at V and 2 bases at J, with 14 bases in the middle. The CDR3 loop spans 15 amino acids. Germline CDR1 and CDR2: DFQATT and SNEGSKA (reference sequence). The data belong to a study of T cells in Graves' hyperthyroidism and ophthalmopathy. Whole-study findings and limits: Among clonotypes expanded in thyroid above 0.001, most were also found in blood. Ophthalmopathy was model-predicted a median around seven months pre-onset.

The sequenced sample was blood. The V and J genes are TRBV20-1 and TRBJ1-3; TRBD1 might be the D (5 bases). This clonotype originated in a woman in her 50s with Graves' hyperthyroidism. Here the CDR3 DNA reads TGCAGTGCTAGCAAGGATACAGGTCCTGGAAACACCATATATTTT. This encodes CSASKDTGPGNTIYF.